This entry describes one T cell receptor beta chain. The data derive from a study of T cells in narcolepsy. The method was immunoSEQ multiplex PCR; TCRdb's version includes in-frame clones alone and lacks a portion of them. The sample consists of fewer than 40,000 clones, about four fifths of them appearing once. The sequence was obtained from a human donor with narcolepsy. Sequencing used CD45RA- memory CD4+ T cells from PBMCs.

This CDR3 is CASSSLTGKGEKLFF. In DNA, the CDR3 is TGTGCCAGCAGCAGCTTGACAGGGAAAGGCGAAAAACTGTTTTTT. The rearrangement uses TRBV7-6 and TRBJ1-4; TRBD1 aligns across 7 bases. The V segment lost 5 bases and the J segment 8 bases; nucleotides outside the gene matches: 11. Germline values: CDR1 SGHVS, CDR2 FNYEAQ. CDR3 length equals 15 residues.